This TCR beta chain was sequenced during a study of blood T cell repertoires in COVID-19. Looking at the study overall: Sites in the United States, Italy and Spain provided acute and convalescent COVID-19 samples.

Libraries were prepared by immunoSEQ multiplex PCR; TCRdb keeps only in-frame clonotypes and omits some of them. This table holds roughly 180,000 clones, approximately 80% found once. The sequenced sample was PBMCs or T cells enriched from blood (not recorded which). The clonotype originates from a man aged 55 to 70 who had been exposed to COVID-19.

DNA for the CDR3: TGCGCCAGCAGCTTGGTACCCCGGACAGCCATGAACACTGAAGCTTTCTTT. This encodes CASSLVPRTAMNTEAFF. J is TRBJ1-1 and V is TRBV5-1; possible D gene TRBD1, 6 bases. The ends were cut back, 0 bases at V and 0 bases at J, with 15 bases in the middle. Germline V lookup: CDR1 SGHRS, CDR2 YFSETQ. The CDR3 extends over 17 amino acids.